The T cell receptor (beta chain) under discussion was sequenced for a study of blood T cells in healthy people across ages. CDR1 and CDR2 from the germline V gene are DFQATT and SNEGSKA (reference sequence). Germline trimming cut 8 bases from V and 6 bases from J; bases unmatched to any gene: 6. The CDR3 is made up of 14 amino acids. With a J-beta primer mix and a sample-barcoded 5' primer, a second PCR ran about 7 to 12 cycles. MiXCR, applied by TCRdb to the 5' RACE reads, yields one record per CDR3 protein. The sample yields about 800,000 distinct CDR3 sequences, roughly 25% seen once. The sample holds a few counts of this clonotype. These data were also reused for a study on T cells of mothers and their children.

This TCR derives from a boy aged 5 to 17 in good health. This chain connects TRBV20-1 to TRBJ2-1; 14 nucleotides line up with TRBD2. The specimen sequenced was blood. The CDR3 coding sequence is TGCAGTCTACCCGGGACTAGCGGGAGCAATGAGCAGTTCTTC. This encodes CSLPGTSGSNEQFF.